This T cell receptor (beta chain) was identified during a study of OX40 agonist ivuxolimab in advanced cancers. The wider study: Hepatocellular carcinoma, melanoma, renal cell or head and neck cancer affected the dose-escalation patients. General study findings and limits: There were, on average, more expanded clones in CD8+ T cells than in CD4+.

Generated by immunoSEQ multiplex PCR, the TCRdb table keeps only in-frame clones and is missing some. The sample records around 79,000 clones, roughly 90% being singletons. Note on this clone: Its antigen is currently unknown.

The material was CD4+ or CD8+ T cells sorted from blood, obtained in a trial of the OX40 agonist ivuxolimab. This sequence was found in an adult with an advanced solid tumor such as melanoma, head and neck, liver or kidney cancer.

The CDR3, as DNA: TGCGCCAGCAGCTTGGCCGATGGACAGGGGGTCTACGAGCAGTACTTC. Protein product: CASSLADGQGVYEQYF. This chain connects TRBV5-1 to TRBJ2-7; 10 nucleotides align to TRBD1. V shed 0 bases, J shed 3 bases, and the junction held 6 bases outside the gene matches. CDR1 and CDR2 (germline): SGHRS, YFSETQ. This CDR3 is 16 amino acids long.